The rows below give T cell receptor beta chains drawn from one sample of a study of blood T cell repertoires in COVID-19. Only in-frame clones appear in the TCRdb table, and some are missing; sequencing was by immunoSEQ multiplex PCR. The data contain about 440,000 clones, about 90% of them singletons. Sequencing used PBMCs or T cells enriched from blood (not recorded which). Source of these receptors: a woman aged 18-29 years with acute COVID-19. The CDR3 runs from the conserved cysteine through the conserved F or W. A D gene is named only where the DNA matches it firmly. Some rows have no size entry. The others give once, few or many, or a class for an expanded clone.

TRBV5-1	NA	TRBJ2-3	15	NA	TGCGCCAGCAGCTTGGGTCAGGGGCAGGCAGATACGCAGTATTTT	CASSLGQGQADTQYF
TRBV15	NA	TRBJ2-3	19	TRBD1	TGTGCCACCAGCACCATTCTGACCAAGACAGGGGGCCGCACAGATACGCAGTATTTT	CATSTILTKTGGRTDTQYF
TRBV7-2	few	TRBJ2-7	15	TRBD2	TGTGCCAGCAGCTTAGGCCCTAGCGGGGGCTACGAGCAGTACTTC	CASSLGPSGGYEQYF
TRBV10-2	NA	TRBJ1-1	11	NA	TGCGCCAGCAGTGGACGGCGGGAAGCTTTCTTT	CASSGRREAFF
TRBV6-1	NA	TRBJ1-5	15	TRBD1	TGTGCCAGCAGTGAACCGGGACAGGGAATTCAGCCCCAGCATTTT	CASSEPGQGIQPQHF
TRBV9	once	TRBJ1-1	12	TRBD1	TGTGCCAGCAGCGGGGACAGTCTTGAAGCTTTCTTT	CASSGDSLEAFF
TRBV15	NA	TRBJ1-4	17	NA	TGTGCCACCAGCAGAGGGGCGGGCGCGGCAACTAATGAAAAACTGTTTTTT	CATSRGAGAATNEKLFF
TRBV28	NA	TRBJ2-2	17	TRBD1	TGTGCCAGCAGTCGACCCGCCGGGACAGGGTCCACCGGGGAGCTGTTTTTT	CASSRPAGTGSTGELFF
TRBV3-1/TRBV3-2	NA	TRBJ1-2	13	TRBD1	TGTGCCAGCAGCCAGGGACAGGTGGGGGGCTACACCTTC	CASSQGQVGGYTF
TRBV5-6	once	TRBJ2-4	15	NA	TGTGCCAGCAGCCGGGACTCCCCCAGCGAAAACATTCAGTACTTC	CASSRDSPSENIQYF
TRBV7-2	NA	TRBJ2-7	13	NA	TGTGCCAGCAGCTTATTTGTGGGGGGCGAGCAGTACTTC	CASSLFVGGEQYF
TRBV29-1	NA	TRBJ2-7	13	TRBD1	TGCAGCGTTGGGGCAGGGGGATTCTACGAGCAGTACTTC	CSVGAGGFYEQYF
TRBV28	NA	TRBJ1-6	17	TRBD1	TGTGCCAGCAGTTCGGGACAGCTGGGGGCCTATAATTCACCCCTCCACTTT	CASSSGQLGAYNSPLHF
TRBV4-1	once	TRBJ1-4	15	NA	TGCGCCAGCAGCCAAGGCCAGGGAGGTAGCGGAAAACTGTTTTTT	CASSQGQGGSGKLFF
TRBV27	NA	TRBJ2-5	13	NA	TGTGCCAGCAGTCTGGGACATGGAGAGACCCAGTACTTC	CASSLGHGETQYF
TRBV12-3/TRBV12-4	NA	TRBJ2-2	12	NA	TGTGCCAAAAAAGTCGGGGGAGGGGAGCTGTTTTTT	CAKKVGGGELFF
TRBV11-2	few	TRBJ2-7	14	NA	TGTGCCAGCAGCTTAGATCCCAGGGTCCACGAGCAGTACTTC	CASSLDPRVHEQYF
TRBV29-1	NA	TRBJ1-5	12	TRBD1	TGCAGCGTACGGGACAGGGGTCAGCCCCAGCATTTT	CSVRDRGQPQHF
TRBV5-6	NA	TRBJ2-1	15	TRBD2	TGTGCCAGCAGTTATACGGGACTAGCCGACAATGAGCAGTTCTTC	CASSYTGLADNEQFF
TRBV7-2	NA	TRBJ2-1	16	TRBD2	TGTGCCAGCAGTCGGGGGCTAGCGGGAGGTAGGAATGAGCAGTTCTTC	CASSRGLAGGRNEQFF
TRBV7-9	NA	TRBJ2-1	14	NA	TGTGCCAGCAGCTTGAGCGGCGATAGGAATGAGCAGTTCTTC	CASSLSGDRNEQFF
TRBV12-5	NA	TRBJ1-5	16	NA	TGTGCTAGTGGTTTGGTACTCGGGATAATAAATCAGCCCCAGCATTTT	CASGLVLGIINQPQHF
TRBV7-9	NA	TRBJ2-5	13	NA	TGTGCCAGCATCCAGGGAGGACAAGAGACCCAGTACTTC	CASIQGGQETQYF
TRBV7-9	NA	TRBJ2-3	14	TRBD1	TGTGCCAGCAGCCCGGACAGGGACCTGCATACGCAGTATTTT	CASSPDRDLHTQYF
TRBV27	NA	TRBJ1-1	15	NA	TGTGCCAGCAGTTTGTGGGGGGGTGTGAACACTGAAGCTTTCTTT	CASSLWGGVNTEAFF
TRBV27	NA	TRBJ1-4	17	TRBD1	TGTGCCAGCAGTTTATCACGGCCGGGGACAGGGAACGAAAAACTGTTTTTT	CASSLSRPGTGNEKLFF
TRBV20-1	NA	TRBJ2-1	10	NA	TGCAGTGCAAAAGCTAATGAGCAGTTCTTC	CSAKANEQFF
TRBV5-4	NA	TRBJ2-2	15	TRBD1	TGTGCCAGCAGCTTGGTAGGACAGGGGACCGGGGAGCTGTTTTTT	CASSLVGQGTGELFF
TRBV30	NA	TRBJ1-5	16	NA	TGTGCCTGGAGTGTAAAGGCGGTACATAGCAATCAGCCCCAGCATTTT	CAWSVKAVHSNQPQHF
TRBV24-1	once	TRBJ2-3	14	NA	TGTGCCACGTGGCTTAGCGGAAACACAGATACGCAGTATTTT	CATWLSGNTDTQYF
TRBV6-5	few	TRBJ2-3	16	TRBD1	TGTGCCAGCAGTTCTGGACAGGGGATTAGCACAGATACGCAGTATTTT	CASSSGQGISTDTQYF